This TCR beta chain was identified in a study of cytomegalovirus exposure and HLA in healthy donors. Overall study findings and caveats: The investigators catalogued 164 TCR beta chains as cytomegalovirus-associated. CMV antigen specificity was confirmed in vitro for a few CMV-associated chains. Reports credit the classifier with highly specific, highly sensitive diagnosis of cytomegalovirus status.

Note on this clone: No antigen is known for it.

Clones were read by immunoSEQ multiplex PCR, and TCRdb kept only the in-frame ones, dropping some. The sample lists about 100,000 clones; approximately 85% were seen once. V lost 3 bases and J lost 4, with 12 bases in between. In germline, CDR1 is LNHDA, CDR2 SQIVND (reference sequence). This CDR3 is built from 14 residues. The TCR was taken from a woman in her late teens or twenties in good health and CMV-seronegative. The genes are TRBV19 and TRBJ1-1; weak D call: TRBD1 (5 bases). The specimen was PBMCs. The CDR3 DNA reads as TGTGCCAGTAGTATTGGGAGGGGACGCACTGAAGCTTTCTTT. It translates to CASSIGRGRTEAFF. Combining the CDR3 with reference TRBV19 and TRBJ1-1 gives the whole variable domain DGGITQSPKYLFRKEGQNVTLSCEQNLNHDAMYWYRQDPGQGLRLIYYSQIVNDFQKGDIAEGYSVSREKKESFPLTVTSAQKNPTAFYLCASSIGRGRTEAFFGQGTRLTVV.